This note documents a single T cell receptor beta chain sequence. This specimen comes from a study of blood T cell repertoires in COVID-19. At the level of the study: The origin of the acute and convalescent COVID-19 samples was the United States, Italy and Spain. PBMCs, B-cell-depleted T cells, or T cells provided the cDNA or gDNA that made up the material.

Clones were read by immunoSEQ multiplex PCR, and TCRdb kept only the in-frame ones, dropping some. Of about 87,000 clones in the sample, more than 75% are singletons; the top ten hold around 5.2%. The CDR3 extends over 14 amino acids. V lost 7 bases, J lost 5 bases, and 8 bases stayed unmatched. Per the germline V gene, CDR1 is LNHDA and CDR2 is SQIVND (reference sequence). The sample taken for sequencing was peripheral blood. The chain is built from TRBV19 and TRBJ1-5, with TRBD1 matching 7 bases. The sequence was obtained from a man aged 40-50 years with acute or convalescent COVID-19. The CDR3 DNA reads TGTGCCAGTACGGCTGACAGGGAGTATCAGCCCCAGCATTTT. Translated: CASTADREYQPQHF. Filled out from reference TRBV19 and TRBJ1-5, the complete variable domain reads DGGITQSPKYLFRKEGQNVTLSCEQNLNHDAMYWYRQDPGQGLRLIYYSQIVNDFQKGDIAEGYSVSREKKESFPLTVTSAQKNPTAFYLCASTADREYQPQHFGDGTRLSIL.